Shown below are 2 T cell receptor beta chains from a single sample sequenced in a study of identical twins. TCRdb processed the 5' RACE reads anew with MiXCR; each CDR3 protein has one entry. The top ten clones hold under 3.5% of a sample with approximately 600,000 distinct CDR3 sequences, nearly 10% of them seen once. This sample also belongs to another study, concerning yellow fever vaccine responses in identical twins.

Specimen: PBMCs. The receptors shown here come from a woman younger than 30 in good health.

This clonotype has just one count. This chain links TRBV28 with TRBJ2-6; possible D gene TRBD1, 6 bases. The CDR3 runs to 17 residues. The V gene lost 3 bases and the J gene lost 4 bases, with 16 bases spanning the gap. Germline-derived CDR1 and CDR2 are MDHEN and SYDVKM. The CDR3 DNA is TGTGCCAGCAGTTTCATCCAGGGGCGGTCCGGGGCCAACGTCCTGACTTTC. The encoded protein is CASSFIQGRSGANVLTF.

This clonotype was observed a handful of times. The CDR3 reads CASSRQHGYTF. In DNA, the CDR3 is TGTGCCAGCAGCCGACAACATGGCTACACCTTC. The V call is TRBV7-9, the J call TRBJ1-2; D uncertain. Germline V gives CDR1 SEHNR, CDR2 FQNEAQ (reference sequence). The CDR3 is 11 residues long. V gave up 5 bases and J gave up 6 bases, with 7 bases separating them.